Each of the 17 T cell receptor beta chains below was sequenced from the same sample in a study of cytomegalovirus exposure and HLA in healthy donors. This PCR relied on a set of 60 Vbeta primers and 13 Jbeta primers. Repertoires were generated with immunoSEQ multiplex PCR, while TCRdb's copy carries only in-frame clones and drops some. Of about 170,000 clones listed, roughly four fifths are singletons. The specimen was PBMCs. The source of these receptors is a woman between 18 and 29 years old in good health and CMV-seronegative.

This chain uses TRBV5-1 with TRBJ2-1; D possibly corresponds to TRBD2 (5 bases). This CDR3 spans 17 amino acids. The V and J ends lost 1 base and 0 bases respectively, with 14 bases between them. In germline, CDR1 is SGHRS, CDR2 YFSETQ. In DNA form, the CDR3 reads TGCGCCAGCAGCTTGATTGGGAGAAGGGCCTCCTACAATGAGCAGTTCTTC. Residues: CASSLIGRRASYNEQFF.

The V gene is TRBV28, the J gene TRBJ1-3; 7 bases agree with TRBD1. The CDR3 is 15 amino acids. Looked up from germline, CDR1 is MDHEN and CDR2 is SYDVKM. The trim removed 2 bases at V and 4 bases at J, leaving 5 bases unmatched. DNA for the CDR3: TGTGCCAGCAGTTTAAACACAGGGGCAGGAAACACCATATATTTT. Amino acids: CASSLNTGAGNTIYF.

This clone came up a few times. The rearrangement joins TRBV6-8 to TRBJ2-3; possibly TRBD1 for D (5 bases). This CDR3 region has 16 residues. Germline assignment: CDR1 MNHGY and CDR2 SAAAGT. Trimming shortened V by 0 bases and J by 1 base, and 11 bases separated the two germline ends. CDR3 region: CASSYSPQGGTDTQYF. CDR3 bases: TGTGCCAGCAGTTACTCTCCTCAGGGTGGCACAGATACGCAGTATTTT.

The CDR3 DNA follows: TGTGCCTGGGCCCTCGGGTTAAACACTGAAGCTTTCTTT. It codes for CAWALGLNTEAFF. The V call is TRBV30, the J call TRBJ1-1; D unclear. Trimming took off 5 bases at V and 2 bases at J, with 12 bases between the two ends. CDR1 is GTSNPN, CDR2 SVGIG, per germline (reference sequence). This CDR3 spans 13 amino acids.

V usage is TRBV2 and J usage is TRBJ2-2; D possibly corresponds to TRBD2 (5 bases). The V end lost 2 bases, the J end lost 7 bases, and 8 bases lay between the germline ends. Germline CDR1 is SNHLY and CDR2 is FYNNEI. The CDR3 extends over 13 amino acids. The CDR3 protein is CASSERGNGELFF. For the CDR3, the DNA is TGTGCCAGCAGTGAACGGGGTAACGGGGAGCTGTTTTTT.

The rearrangement joins TRBV15 to TRBJ2-1; 13 nucleotides agree with TRBD2. Trimming at V came to 1 base and at J to 9 bases, leaving 3 bases not matched to a gene. The CDR3 totals 15 residues. CDR1 and CDR2 (germline): LNHNV, YYDKDF (reference sequence). The CDR3 DNA sequence: TGTGCCACCAGCAGAGGACTAGCGGGAGGAGGTGAGCAGTTCTTC. This translates into CATSRGLAGGGEQFF.

The sample holds a few counts of this clone. The DNA of the CDR3 is TGCGCCAGCAGCCTTGGACAGGGAGAGACCCAGTACTTC. As protein: CASSLGQGETQYF. The chain has TRBV5-1 and TRBJ2-5; 8 nucleotides match TRBD1. The CDR3 runs 13 residues. V gave up 4 bases and J gave up 4 bases; unmatched junction bases: 3. CDR1 is SGHRS and CDR2 is YFSETQ in the germline V gene.

This rearrangement joins TRBV7-6 to TRBJ2-7, with TRBD2 matching over 7 bases. Germline V gene sequence: CDR1 SGHVS, CDR2 FNYEAQ. With 5 bases clipped from V and 4 bases from J, the junction kept 5 bases outside the gene matches. The CDR3 totals 13 residues. CDR3 sequence reads: CASSGRGNYEQYF. The CDR3, as DNA: TGTGCCAGCAGCGGGCGGGGGAATTACGAGCAGTACTTC.

CDR3 nucleotides: TGTGCCAGCACCCGGGACAGGGGCAACTATGGCTACACCTTC. Amino acid sequence: CASTRDRGNYGYTF. The chain carries TRBV6-5 and TRBJ1-2; TRBD1 matches 10 bases. Germline V lookup: CDR1 MNHEY, CDR2 SVGAGI. This CDR3 contains 14 residues. V gave up 7 bases and J gave up 2 bases; unmatched junction bases: 4.

This rearrangement joins TRBV28 to TRBJ2-7; 7 nucleotides align to TRBD2. The V gene's germline CDR1 is MDHEN and CDR2 SYDVKM. CDR3 length equals 14 residues. V lost 6 bases to trimming and J lost 1 base; unmatched junction nucleotides: 6. Here the CDR3 reads CASRSRDYSYEQYF. DNA for the CDR3: TGTGCCAGCAGATCCCGGGACTATTCCTACGAGCAGTACTTC.

Concerning this clone: Other nucleotide sequences in the sample specify the same CDR3. CDR3 sequence (DNA): TGCGCCAGCAGCCCGGGACAGGGGGCGGGTGAGCAGTACTTC. Its protein product is CASSPGQGAGEQYF. V is TRBV5-1 and J is TRBJ2-7, with 12 bases fitting TRBD1. CDR3 length: 14 amino acids. The V and J ends lost 4 bases and 7 bases, in that order; junction bases with no gene match: 6. Germline CDR1 SGHRS, CDR2 YFSETQ.

The chain has TRBV30 and TRBJ2-7; possible D gene TRBD2, 6 bases. From germline, CDR1 is GTSNPN and CDR2 SVGIG (reference sequence). CDR3 length equals 14 residues. The V gene lost 0 bases and the J gene lost 2 bases, with 11 bases spanning the gap. The CDR3 reads CAWSVTSGPYEQYF. CDR3 DNA: TGTGCCTGGAGTGTGACTAGTGGGCCCTACGAGCAGTACTTC.

The chain links TRBV4-2 to TRBJ2-7; the match to TRBD2 covers 13 bases. V shed 6 bases, J shed 9 bases, and the junction held 20 bases outside the gene matches. CDR3 length: 18 residues. CDR1 is LGHNA, CDR2 YNFKEQ, per germline. The CDR3: CASSVGQGTSGDQRVQYF. DNA of the CDR3: TGTGCCAGCAGTGTCGGACAGGGGACTAGCGGGGACCAGCGGGTGCAGTACTTC.

The chain links TRBV6-1 to TRBJ1-5, with unresolved D. Trimming took 3 bases from V and 0 from J, leaving 9 bases between them. CDR1 MNHNS and CDR2 SASEGT come from the germline V gene. This CDR3 is 15 amino acids long. CDR3 in amino acids: CASSDPGGSNQPQHF. CDR3 bases: TGTGCCAGCAGTGATCCAGGAGGTAGCAATCAGCCCCAGCATTTT.

This clone was observed a few times. The chain uses TRBV4-1 and TRBJ1-2; 8 bases line up with TRBD1. This CDR3 contains 17 residues. The germline CDR1 and CDR2 sequences are MGHRA and YSYEKL. V trimming: 3 bases; J trimming: 8 bases; junction bases outside the gene matches: 17. The CDR3 nucleotides read TGCGCCAGCAGCCAGACTCAGACAGGGGTCTCCGTTAGGGGCTACACCTTC. As protein: CASSQTQTGVSVRGYTF.

J is TRBJ2-1 and V is TRBV10-1, with 7 bases that match TRBD1. Germline CDR1 reads WNHNN; CDR2 reads SYGVQD (reference sequence). V lost 5 bases to trimming and J lost 0 bases; unmatched junction nucleotides: 7. This CDR3 has 16 amino acids. The CDR3 DNA is TGCGCCAGCAGTCGGACAGGCCAAAGCTCCTACAATGAGCAGTTCTTC. Its protein product is CASSRTGQSSYNEQFF.

The rearrangement joins TRBV5-4 to TRBJ1-2; D is unclear. Trimming took 0 bases from V and 0 from J, leaving 9 bases between them. Germline loops: CDR1 SGHNT, CDR2 YYREEE (reference sequence). This CDR3 contains 15 residues. The CDR3 sequence is CASSLDGGSNYGYTF. The CDR3 DNA reads TGTGCCAGCAGCTTGGACGGAGGTTCTAACTATGGCTACACCTTC.